This TCR beta chain was sequenced for a study of PD-1 blockade in classical Hodgkin lymphoma. Study results and limitations: The study found that TCR diversity rose significantly by C4D1 in CD4+ but not CD8+ cells. Relapsed/refractory patients reportedly had the lowest baseline TCR diversity, below newly diagnosed patients, who were below healthy donors. Some patients began nivolumab under 1 year after ASCT. These patients were excluded from later analyses.

Assay used: immunoSEQ multiplex PCR; TCRdb lists only in-frame clones, some missing. Of 13,000 or so clones detected, approximately 92% appear once; the ten largest clones hold approximately 10%. With no exception, relapse followed autologous stem cell transplantation in all patients, and brentuximab vedotin exposure varied. Notes on this clone: Its antigen is unknown.

CDR3 length: 14 amino acids. The V gene lost 1 base and the J gene lost 2 bases, with 8 bases spanning the gap. Germline V gene sequence: CDR1 SGHVS, CDR2 FQNEAQ. This sequence joins TRBV7-8 and TRBJ1-1, with D unclear. Here the sequenced sample was peripheral blood mononuclear cells (PBMCs), taken at baseline. This clonotype was sampled from a human donor with classical Hodgkin lymphoma. The CDR3 DNA is TGTGCCAGCAGCTTAGTCATAGGAAACACTGAAGCTTTCTTT. Protein product: CASSLVIGNTEAFF.